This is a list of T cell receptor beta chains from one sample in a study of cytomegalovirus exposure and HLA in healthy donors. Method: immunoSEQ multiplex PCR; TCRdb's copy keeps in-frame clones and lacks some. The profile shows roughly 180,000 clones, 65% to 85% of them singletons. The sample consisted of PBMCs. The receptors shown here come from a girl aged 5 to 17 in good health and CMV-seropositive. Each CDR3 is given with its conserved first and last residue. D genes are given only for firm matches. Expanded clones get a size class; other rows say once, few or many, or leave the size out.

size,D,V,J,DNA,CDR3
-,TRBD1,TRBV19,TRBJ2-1,TGTGCCAGCTGCAGGGGACAGGGGAGGAATGAGCAGTTCTTC,CASCRGQGRNEQFF
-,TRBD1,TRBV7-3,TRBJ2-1,TGTGCCAGCAGCTTAGAACAGGGGATCGAGCAGTTCTTC,CASSLEQGIEQFF
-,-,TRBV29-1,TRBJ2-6,TGCAGCGTTCCGGACAGAGGCGCTGGGGCCAACGTCCTGACTTTC,CSVPDRGAGANVLTF
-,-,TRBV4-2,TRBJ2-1,TGTGCCAGCAGCCAAGCGGTCGGGGAACCAGGGCAGTTCTTC,CASSQAVGEPGQFF
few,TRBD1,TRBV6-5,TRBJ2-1,TGTGCCAGCAGTTACTTTGGGACAGAGAGGGATGAGCAGTTCTTC,CASSYFGTERDEQFF
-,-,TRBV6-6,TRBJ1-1,TGTGCCAGCTCCCCGGGGCCCCTCGGAGGGACTGAAGCTTTCTTT,CASSPGPLGGTEAFF
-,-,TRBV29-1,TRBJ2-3,TGCAGCGCCCTGAGGGCCTTTAGCACAGATACGCAGTATTTT,CSALRAFSTDTQYF
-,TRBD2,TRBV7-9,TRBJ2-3,TGTGCCAGCAGCTTAGCCAGACTAGCAGCGGATACGCAGTATTTT,CASSLARLAADTQYF
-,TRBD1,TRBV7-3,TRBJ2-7,TGTGCCAGCAGCTTACTCCCGGGACAGGCCTACGAGCAGTACTTC,CASSLLPGQAYEQYF
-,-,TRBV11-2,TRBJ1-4,TGTGCCAGCAGCCTCACCATCGGTGCAACTAATGAAAAACTGTTTTTT,CASSLTIGATNEKLFF
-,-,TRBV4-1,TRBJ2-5,TGCGCCAGCAGCCAAGCTCCTAATTCTTTCCAAGAGACCCAGTACTTC,CASSQAPNSFQETQYF
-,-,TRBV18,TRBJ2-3,TGTGCCAGCTCACCCCGACTGCGCACAGATACGCAGTATTTT,CASSPRLRTDTQYF
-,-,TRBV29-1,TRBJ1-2,TGCAGCGCTTCCTCGGCGGCCGGCTATGGCTACACCTTC,CSASSAAGYGYTF
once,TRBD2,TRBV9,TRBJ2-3,TGTGCCAGCAGCGTACGGCCTAGCGGGGGGCCAGATACGCAGTATTTT,CASSVRPSGGPDTQYF
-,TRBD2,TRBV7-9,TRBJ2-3,TGTGCCAGCAGCTTAGGACTACTAGCGGGAGCGGTAGATACGCAGTATTTT,CASSLGLLAGAVDTQYF
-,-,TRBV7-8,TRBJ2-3,TGTGCCAGCAGGGCGGTCACAGATACGCAGTATTTT,CASRAVTDTQYF
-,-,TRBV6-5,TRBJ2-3,TGTGCCAGCAGTTACTCCCGGTCGTCAGATACGCAGTATTTT,CASSYSRSSDTQYF
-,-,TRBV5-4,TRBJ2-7,TGTGCCAGCAGCTTGGGGCAGTTCTACGAGCAGTACTTC,CASSLGQFYEQYF
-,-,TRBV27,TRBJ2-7,TGTGCCAGCAGTTTAGTCCGGGAGAATGGGTACGAGCAGTACTTC,CASSLVRENGYEQYF
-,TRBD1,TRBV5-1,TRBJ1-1,TGCGCCAGCAGCTTGGGAGGGGGCAACACTGAAGCTTTCTTT,CASSLGGGNTEAFF
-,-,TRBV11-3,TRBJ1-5,TGTGCCAGCAGCTTAGGGGCACAGGTTTATAGCAATCAGCCCCAGCATTTT,CASSLGAQVYSNQPQHF
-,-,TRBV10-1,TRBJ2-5,TGCGCCAGCAGTGAGTTGCGGGAAGAGACCCAGTACTTC,CASSELREETQYF
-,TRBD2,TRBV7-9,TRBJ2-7,TGTGCCAGCAGCTTAACGGGAGGATACGAGCAGTACTTC,CASSLTGGYEQYF
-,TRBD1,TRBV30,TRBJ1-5,TGTGCCTGGAGTGTAAAGGAGGGGACAGTCCTCAATCAGCCCCAGCATTTT,CAWSVKEGTVLNQPQHF
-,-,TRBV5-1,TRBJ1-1,TGCGCCAGCAGCTTGGAACAGCTGAACACTGAAGCTTTCTTT,CASSLEQLNTEAFF
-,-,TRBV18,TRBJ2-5,TGTGCCAGCTCATCCCAGGGGAGCCAAGAGACCCAGTACTTC,CASSSQGSQETQYF
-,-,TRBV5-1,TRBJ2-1,TGCGCCAGCGCTACCCCAGGGGCCCATGAGCAGTTCTTC,CASATPGAHEQFF
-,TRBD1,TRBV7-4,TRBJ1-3,TGTGCCAGCAGCTCTCAGGCCTCGGACAGGGGCCTACACTCTGGAAACACCATATATTTT,CASSSQASDRGLHSGNTIYF
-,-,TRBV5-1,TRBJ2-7,TGCGCCAGCAGTGATAGGAGCTCCTACGAGCAGTACTTC,CASSDRSSYEQYF
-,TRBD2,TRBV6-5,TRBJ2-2,TGTGCCAGCAGTTCGATCCTAGCGGCCGGGGAGCTGTTTTTT,CASSSILAAGELFF
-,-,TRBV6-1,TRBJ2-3,TGTGCCAGCAGTGGGAAGGCGGGGACCAGCACAGATACGCAGTATTTT,CASSGKAGTSTDTQYF
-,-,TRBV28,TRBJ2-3,TGTGCCAGCACCAGCGGCCACGATACGCAGTATTTT,CASTSGHDTQYF
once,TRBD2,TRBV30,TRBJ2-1,TGTGCCTGGACCAGCGGGAGCTCCTACAATGAGCAGTTCTTC,CAWTSGSSYNEQFF
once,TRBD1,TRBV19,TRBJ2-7,TGTGCCAGTAGTAGGGACAGGGAGAAAGACGAGCAGTACTTC,CASSRDREKDEQYF
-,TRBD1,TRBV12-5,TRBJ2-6,TGTGCTAGTGGTTTGGGGGACAGGGGTATGTCTGGGGCCAACGTCCTGACTTTC,CASGLGDRGMSGANVLTF
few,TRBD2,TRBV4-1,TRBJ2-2,TGCGCCAGCAGCCAGGGGACTATCCGTGGAGGGGAGCTGTTTTTT,CASSQGTIRGGELFF
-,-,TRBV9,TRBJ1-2,TGTGCCAGCAGCGTAGGGGTGGGCGGGGGAGGCTATGGCTACACCTTC,CASSVGVGGGGYGYTF
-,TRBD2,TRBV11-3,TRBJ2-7,TGTGCCAGCAGCTCCCTCGGACTAGCGGGAGGCCTTAACTACGAGCAGTACTTC,CASSSLGLAGGLNYEQYF
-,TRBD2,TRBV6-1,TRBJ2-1,TGTGCCAGCAGTGAAGGTCTAGCGGGTCTCTACAATGAGCAGTTCTTC,CASSEGLAGLYNEQFF
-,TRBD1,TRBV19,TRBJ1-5,TGTGCCAGTAGTAGCCCTCGACAGGGGGCAGGCCAGCCCCAGCATTTT,CASSSPRQGAGQPQHF